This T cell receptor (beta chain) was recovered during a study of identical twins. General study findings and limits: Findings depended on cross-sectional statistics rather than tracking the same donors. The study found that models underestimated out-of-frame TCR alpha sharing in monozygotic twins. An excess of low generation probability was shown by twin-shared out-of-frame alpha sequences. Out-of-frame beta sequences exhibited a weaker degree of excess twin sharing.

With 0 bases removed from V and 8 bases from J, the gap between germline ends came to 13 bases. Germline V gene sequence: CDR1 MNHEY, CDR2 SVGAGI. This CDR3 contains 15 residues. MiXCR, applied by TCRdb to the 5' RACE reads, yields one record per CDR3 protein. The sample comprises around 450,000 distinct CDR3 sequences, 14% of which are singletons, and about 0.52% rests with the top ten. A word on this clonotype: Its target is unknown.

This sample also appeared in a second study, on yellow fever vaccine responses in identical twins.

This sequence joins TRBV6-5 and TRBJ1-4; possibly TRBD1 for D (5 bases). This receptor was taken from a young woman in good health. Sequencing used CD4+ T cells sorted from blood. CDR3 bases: TGTGCCAGCAGTTACTCGGTCGGGGCCCGAGAAAAACTGTTTTTT. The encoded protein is CASSYSVGAREKLFF.